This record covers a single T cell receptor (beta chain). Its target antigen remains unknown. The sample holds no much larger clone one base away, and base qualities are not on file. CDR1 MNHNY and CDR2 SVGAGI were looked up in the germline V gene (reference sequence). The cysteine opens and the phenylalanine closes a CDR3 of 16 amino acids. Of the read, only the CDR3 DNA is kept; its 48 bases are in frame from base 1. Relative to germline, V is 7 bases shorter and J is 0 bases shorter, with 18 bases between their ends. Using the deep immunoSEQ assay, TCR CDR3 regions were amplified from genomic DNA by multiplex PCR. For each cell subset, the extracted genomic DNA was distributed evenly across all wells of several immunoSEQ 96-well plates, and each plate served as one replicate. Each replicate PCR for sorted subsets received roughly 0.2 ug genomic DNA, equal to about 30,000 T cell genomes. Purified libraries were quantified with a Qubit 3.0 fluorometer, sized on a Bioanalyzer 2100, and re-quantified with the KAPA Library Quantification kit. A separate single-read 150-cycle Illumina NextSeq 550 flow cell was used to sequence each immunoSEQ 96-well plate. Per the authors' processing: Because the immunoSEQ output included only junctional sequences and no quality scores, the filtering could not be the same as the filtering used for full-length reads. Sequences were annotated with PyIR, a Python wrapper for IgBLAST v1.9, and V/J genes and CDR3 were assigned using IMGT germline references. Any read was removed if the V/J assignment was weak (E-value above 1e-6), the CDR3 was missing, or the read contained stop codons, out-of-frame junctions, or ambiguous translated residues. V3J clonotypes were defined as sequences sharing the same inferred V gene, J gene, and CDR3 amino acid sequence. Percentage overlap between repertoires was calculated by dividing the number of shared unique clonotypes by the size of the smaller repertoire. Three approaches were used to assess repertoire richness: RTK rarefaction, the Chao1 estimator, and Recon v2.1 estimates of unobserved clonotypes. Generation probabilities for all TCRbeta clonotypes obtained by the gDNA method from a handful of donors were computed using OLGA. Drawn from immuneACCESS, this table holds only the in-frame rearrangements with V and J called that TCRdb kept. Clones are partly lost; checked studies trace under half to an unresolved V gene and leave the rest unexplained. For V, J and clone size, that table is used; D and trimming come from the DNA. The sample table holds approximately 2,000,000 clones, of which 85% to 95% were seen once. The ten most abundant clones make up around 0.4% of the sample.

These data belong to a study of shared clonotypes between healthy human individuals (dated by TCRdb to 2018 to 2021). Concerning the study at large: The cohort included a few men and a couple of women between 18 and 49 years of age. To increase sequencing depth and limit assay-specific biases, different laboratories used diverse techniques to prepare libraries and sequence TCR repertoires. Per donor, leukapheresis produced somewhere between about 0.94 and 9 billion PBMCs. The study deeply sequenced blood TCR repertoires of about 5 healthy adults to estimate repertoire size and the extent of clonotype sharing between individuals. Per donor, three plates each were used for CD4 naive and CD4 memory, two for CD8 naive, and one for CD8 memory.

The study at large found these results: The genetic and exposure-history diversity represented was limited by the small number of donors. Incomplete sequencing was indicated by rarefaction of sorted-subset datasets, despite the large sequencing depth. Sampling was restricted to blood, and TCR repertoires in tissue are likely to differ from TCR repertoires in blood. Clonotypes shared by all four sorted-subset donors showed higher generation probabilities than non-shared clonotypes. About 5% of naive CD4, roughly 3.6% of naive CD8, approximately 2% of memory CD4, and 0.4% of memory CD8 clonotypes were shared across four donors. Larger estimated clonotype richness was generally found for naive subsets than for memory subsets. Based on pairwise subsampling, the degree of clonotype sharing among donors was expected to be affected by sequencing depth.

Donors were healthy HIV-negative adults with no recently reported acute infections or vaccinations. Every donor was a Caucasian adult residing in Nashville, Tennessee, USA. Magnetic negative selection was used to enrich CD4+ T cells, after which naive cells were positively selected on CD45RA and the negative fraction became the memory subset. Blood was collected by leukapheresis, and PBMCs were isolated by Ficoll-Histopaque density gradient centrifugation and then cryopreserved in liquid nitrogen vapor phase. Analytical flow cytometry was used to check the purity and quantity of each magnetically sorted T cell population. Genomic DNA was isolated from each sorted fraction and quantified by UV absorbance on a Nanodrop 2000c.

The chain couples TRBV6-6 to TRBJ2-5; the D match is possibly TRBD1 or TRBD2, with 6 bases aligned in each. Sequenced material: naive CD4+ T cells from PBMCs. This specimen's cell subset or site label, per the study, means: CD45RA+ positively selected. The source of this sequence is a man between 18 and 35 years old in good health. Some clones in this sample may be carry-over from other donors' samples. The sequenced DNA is TGTGCCAGCACCCATCGGGGGCTAGCCTACCAAGAGACCCAGTACTTC. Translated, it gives CASTHRGLAYQETQYF.